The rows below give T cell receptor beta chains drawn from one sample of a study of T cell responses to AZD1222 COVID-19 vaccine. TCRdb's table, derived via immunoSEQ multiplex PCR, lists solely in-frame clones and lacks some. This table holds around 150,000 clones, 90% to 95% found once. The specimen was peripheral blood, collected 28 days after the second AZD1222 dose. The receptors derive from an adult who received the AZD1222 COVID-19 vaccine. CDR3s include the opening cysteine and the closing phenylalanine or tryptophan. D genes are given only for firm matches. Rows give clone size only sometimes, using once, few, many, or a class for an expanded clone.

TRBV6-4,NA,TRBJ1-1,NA,CASSDSSAVSNTEAFF,TGTGCCAGCAGTGATTCGTCTGCGGTCTCGAACACTGAAGCTTTCTTT
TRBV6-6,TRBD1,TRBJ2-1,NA,CASSYDRAEQFF,TGTGCCAGCAGTTACGACAGGGCTGAGCAGTTCTTC
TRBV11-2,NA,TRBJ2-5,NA,CASSLSEAQYF,TGTGCCAGCAGCTTGTCGGAGGCCCAGTACTTC
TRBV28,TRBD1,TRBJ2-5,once,CASSPGGMETQYF,TGTGCCAGCAGCCCAGGGGGCATGGAGACCCAGTACTTC
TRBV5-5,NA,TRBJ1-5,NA,CASSLASGDQPQHF,TGTGCCAGCAGCTTGGCCAGTGGGGATCAGCCCCAGCATTTT
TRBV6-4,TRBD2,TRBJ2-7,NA,CASSAASGGYEQYF,TGTGCCAGCAGTGCGGCTAGCGGGGGCTACGAGCAGTACTTC
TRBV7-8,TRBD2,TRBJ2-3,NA,CASSLLAGALSTDTQYF,TGTGCCAGCAGCTTACTAGCGGGGGCCCTTAGCACAGATACGCAGTATTTT
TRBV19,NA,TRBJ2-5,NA,CASSSRGQTQETQYF,TGTGCCAGTAGTAGCCGCGGACAGACCCAAGAGACCCAGTACTTC
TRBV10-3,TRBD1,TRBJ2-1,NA,CAISESGQGAVNEQFF,TGTGCCATCAGTGAGTCAGGACAGGGGGCCGTGAATGAGCAGTTCTTC
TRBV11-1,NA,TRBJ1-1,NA,CASSTEGQGNTEAFF,TGTGCCAGCAGCACCGAGGGGCAAGGGAACACTGAAGCTTTCTTT
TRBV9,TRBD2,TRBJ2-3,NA,CASSVGTSEADTQYF,TGTGCCAGCAGCGTCGGGACTAGCGAGGCAGATACGCAGTATTTT
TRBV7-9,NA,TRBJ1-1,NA,CASSLALRGNTEAFF,TGTGCCAGCAGCTTAGCACTCAGGGGGAACACTGAAGCTTTCTTT
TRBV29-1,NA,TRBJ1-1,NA,CSVGPDTEAFF,TGCAGCGTGGGGCCCGACACTGAAGCTTTCTTT
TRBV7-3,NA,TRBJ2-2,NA,CASSFSTRTNTGELFF,TGTGCCAGCAGCTTCTCAACAAGGACGAACACCGGGGAGCTGTTTTTT
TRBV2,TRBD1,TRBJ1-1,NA,CASSVQGASDTEAFF,TGTGCCAGCAGTGTTCAGGGGGCATCGGACACTGAAGCTTTCTTT
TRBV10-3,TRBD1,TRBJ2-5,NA,CAISSSGQGAGETQYF,TGTGCCATCAGCTCGTCGGGACAGGGGGCTGGGGAGACCCAGTACTTC
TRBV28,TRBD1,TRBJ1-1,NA,CASRTGGLGTEAFF,TGTGCCAGCCGCACAGGGGGCTTAGGAACTGAAGCTTTCTTT
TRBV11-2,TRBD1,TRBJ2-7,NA,CASSILGTAYYEQYF,TGTGCCAGCAGCATACTCGGGACAGCCTACTACGAGCAGTACTTC
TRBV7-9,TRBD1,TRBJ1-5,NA,CASSLRGTGIVQPQHF,TGTGCCAGCAGCTTGCGCGGGACAGGGATTGTACAGCCCCAGCATTTT
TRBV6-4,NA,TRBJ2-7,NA,CASRHSGSHSSYEQYF,TGTGCCAGCAGACACTCTGGGAGTCACAGCTCCTACGAGCAGTACTTC
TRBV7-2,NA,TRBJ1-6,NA,CASSFILRGGPNSPLHF,TGTGCCAGCAGCTTCATCCTTCGGGGAGGGCCTAATTCACCCCTCCACTTT
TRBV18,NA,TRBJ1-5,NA,CASSPTGGANSNQPQHF,TGTGCCAGCTCCCCAACGGGGGGGGCAAATAGCAATCAGCCCCAGCATTTT
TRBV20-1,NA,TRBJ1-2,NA,CSASLAASGYGYTF,TGCAGTGCTAGTCTAGCCGCCAGCGGCTATGGCTACACCTTC
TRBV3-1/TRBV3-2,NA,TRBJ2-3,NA,CASSQVMNTQYF,TGTGCCAGCAGCCAAGTGATGAATACGCAGTATTTT
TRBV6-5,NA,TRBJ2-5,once,CASNLGGQTETQYF,TGTGCCAGCAACCTCGGGGGTCAGACCGAGACCCAGTACTTC
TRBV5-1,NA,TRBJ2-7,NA,CASSPAVTTRGEQYF,TGCGCCAGCAGCCCGGCGGTGACAACCCGTGGAGAGCAGTACTTC
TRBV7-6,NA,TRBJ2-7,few,CASSSFRSYEQYF,TGTGCCAGCAGCTCCTTTCGGAGCTACGAGCAGTACTTC
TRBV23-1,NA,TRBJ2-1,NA,CASSPGLDGVGEQFF,TGCGCCAGCAGTCCCGGACTGGATGGGGTGGGTGAGCAGTTCTTC
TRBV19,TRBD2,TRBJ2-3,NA,CASSLAGGTDTQYF,TGTGCCAGTAGTCTGGCGGGGGGGACAGATACGCAGTATTTT
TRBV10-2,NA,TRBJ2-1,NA,CASSEYRVRDEQFF,TGCGCCAGCAGTGAGTACCGTGTTCGGGATGAGCAGTTCTTC
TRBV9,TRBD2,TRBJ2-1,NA,CASSVVAGGPYNEQFF,TGTGCCAGCAGCGTAGTAGCGGGGGGGCCTTACAATGAGCAGTTCTTC
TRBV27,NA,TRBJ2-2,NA,CASSFLESTNTGELFF,TGTGCCAGCAGTTTCCTCGAGAGCACGAACACCGGGGAGCTGTTTTTT
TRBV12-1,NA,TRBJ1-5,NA,CASSPCQGSNQPQHF,TGTGCCAGCAGCCCCTGCCAGGGCAGCAATCAGCCCCAGCATTTT
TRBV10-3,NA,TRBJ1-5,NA,CAISGGDQPQHF,TGTGCCATCAGTGGAGGGGATCAGCCCCAGCATTTT
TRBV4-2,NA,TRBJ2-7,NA,CASSQAGGRVGEQYF,TGTGCCAGCAGCCAGGCCGGGGGCAGAGTGGGAGAGCAGTACTTC
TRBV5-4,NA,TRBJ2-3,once,CASSLGAGAAGTDTQYF,TGTGCCAGCAGCTTGGGGGCTGGGGCTGCTGGCACAGATACGCAGTATTTT
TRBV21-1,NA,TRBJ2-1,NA,CASSLRLAGISYNEQFF,TGTGCCAGCAGCTTACGACTAGCGGGAATCTCCTACAATGAGCAGTTCTTC
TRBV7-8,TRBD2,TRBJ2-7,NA,CASSRLAGDLSYEQYF,TGTGCCAGCAGCCGACTAGCGGGAGACCTCTCCTACGAGCAGTACTTC
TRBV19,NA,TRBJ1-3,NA,CASTTYSGNTIYF,TGTGCCAGTACCACCTACTCTGGAAACACCATATATTTT
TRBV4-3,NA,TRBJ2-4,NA,CASSQTMLSSKNIQYF,TGCGCCAGCAGCCAGACCATGCTCTCCTCCAAAAACATTCAGTACTTC
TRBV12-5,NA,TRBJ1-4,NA,CASGFAQGYEKLFF,TGTGCTAGTGGTTTTGCACAGGGATATGAAAAACTGTTTTTT
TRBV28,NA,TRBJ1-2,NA,CASSPTLAYYGYTF,TGTGCCAGCAGCCCTACCCTTGCGTACTATGGCTACACCTTC
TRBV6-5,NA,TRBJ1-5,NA,CASRSTSNQPQHF,TGTGCCAGCAGGAGTACTAGCAATCAGCCCCAGCATTTT
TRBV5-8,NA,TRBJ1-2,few,CASSSQITFGTNGYTF,TGTGCCAGCAGCTCCCAAATCACCTTCGGGACAAACGGCTACACCTTC
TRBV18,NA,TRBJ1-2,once,CASSPLIRDYGYTF,TGTGCCAGCTCACCACTCATCAGGGACTATGGCTACACCTTC
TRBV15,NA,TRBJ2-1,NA,CATSPDGEYSYNEQFF,TGTGCCACCAGCCCCGACGGGGAATACTCCTACAATGAGCAGTTCTTC
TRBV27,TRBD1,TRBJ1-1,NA,CASSTQPDRDDAFF,TGTGCCAGCAGTACTCAACCTGACAGGGATGATGCTTTCTTT
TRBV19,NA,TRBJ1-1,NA,CASSLSPGPNTEAFF,TGTGCCAGTAGTCTTTCCCCGGGGCCGAACACTGAAGCTTTCTTT
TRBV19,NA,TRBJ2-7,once,CASSIDAITLSYEQYF,TGTGCCAGTAGTATAGACGCCATCACGCTCTCCTACGAGCAGTACTTC
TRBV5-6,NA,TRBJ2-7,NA,CASSATGEQYF,TGTGCCAGCAGCGCGACAGGTGAGCAGTACTTC
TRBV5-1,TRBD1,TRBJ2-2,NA,CASSPWVVGTGRNTGELFF,TGCGCCAGCAGCCCCTGGGTCGTAGGGACAGGGCGGAACACCGGGGAGCTGTTTTTT